Listed here are 2 T cell receptor beta chains from one sample, sequenced in a study of blood T cell repertoires in COVID-19. The data were produced by immunoSEQ multiplex PCR, yet TCRdb's version contains in-frame clones alone and is incomplete. Of 200,000 to 250,000 clones in the sample, 70% to 90% were seen once. Material: peripheral blood. The receptors here all came from a man under 40 with COVID-19, enrolled during active disease.

The chain carries TRBV18 and TRBJ1-5, with D possibly TRBD1 on 5 matching bases. The V end lost 6 bases, the J end lost 0 bases, and 12 bases lay between the germline ends. The CDR3 sequence is 15 residues long. Germline values: CDR1 KGHSH, CDR2 LQKENI. In DNA form, the CDR3 reads TGTGCCAGCTCGTCGGAGACAGATAGCAATCAGCCCCAGCATTTT. Amino acids: CASSSETDSNQPQHF.

The gene calls are TRBV29-1 and TRBJ1-1, with 10 bases that match TRBD1. The germline gives CDR1 SQVTM, CDR2 ANQGSEA. The CDR3 runs 16 residues. The V segment lost 6 bases and the J segment 3 bases; nucleotides outside the gene matches: 13. The CDR3 DNA reads TGCAGCGTCCCGATGGGACAGGGGAGTAAGCACACTGAAGCTTTCTTT. It translates to CSVPMGQGSKHTEAFF.